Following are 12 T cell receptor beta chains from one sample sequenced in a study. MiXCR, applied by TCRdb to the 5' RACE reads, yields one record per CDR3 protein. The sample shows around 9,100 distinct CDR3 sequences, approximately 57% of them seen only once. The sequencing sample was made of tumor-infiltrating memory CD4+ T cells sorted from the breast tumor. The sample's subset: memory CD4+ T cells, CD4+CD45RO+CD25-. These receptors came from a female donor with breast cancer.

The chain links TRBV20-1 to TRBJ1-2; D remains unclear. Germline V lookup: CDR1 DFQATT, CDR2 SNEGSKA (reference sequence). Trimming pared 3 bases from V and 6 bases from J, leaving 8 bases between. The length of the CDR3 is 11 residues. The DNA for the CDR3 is TGCAGTGCTAGTGTCGGGAATGGCTACACCTTC. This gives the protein CSASVGNGYTF.

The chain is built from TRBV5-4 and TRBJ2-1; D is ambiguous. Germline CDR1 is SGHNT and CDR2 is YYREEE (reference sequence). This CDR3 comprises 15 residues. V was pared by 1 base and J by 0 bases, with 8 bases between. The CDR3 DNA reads TGTGCCAGCAGCTTGACTGTGAGCTCCTACAATGAGCAGTTCTTC. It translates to CASSLTVSSYNEQFF.

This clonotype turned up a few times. The CDR3 loop is CSASDWDRKTYEQYF. As DNA, the CDR3 is TGCAGTGCTAGTGACTGGGACAGGAAAACCTACGAGCAGTACTTC. The chain carries TRBV20-1 and TRBJ2-7; 8 nucleotides align to TRBD1. Per germline, CDR1 DFQATT and CDR2 SNEGSKA (reference sequence). The CDR3 loop spans 15 amino acids. With V trimmed by 3 bases and J by 2 bases, 9 bases remained unmatched.

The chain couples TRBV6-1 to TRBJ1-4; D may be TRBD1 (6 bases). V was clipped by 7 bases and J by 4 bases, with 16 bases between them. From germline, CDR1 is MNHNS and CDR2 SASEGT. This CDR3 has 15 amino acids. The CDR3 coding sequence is TGTGCCAGCAATCCCGGGACAAATCATAATGAAAAACTGTTTTTT. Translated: CASNPGTNHNEKLFF.

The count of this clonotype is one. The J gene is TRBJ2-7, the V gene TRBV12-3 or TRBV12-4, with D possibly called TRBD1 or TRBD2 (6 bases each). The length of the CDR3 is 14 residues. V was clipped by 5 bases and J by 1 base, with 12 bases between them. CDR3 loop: CASSLRGDSYEQYF. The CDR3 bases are TGTGCCAGCAGTCTAAGGGGGGATTCCTACGAGCAGTACTTC.

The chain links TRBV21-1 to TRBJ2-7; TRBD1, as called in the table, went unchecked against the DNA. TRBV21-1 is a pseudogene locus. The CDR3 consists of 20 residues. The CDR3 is CASSPTPAPNPQVGFSERYF. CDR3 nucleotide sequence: TGTGCCAGCAGTCCCACCCCCGCGCCGAACCCCCAGGTGGGGTTCTCCGAGCGGTACTTC.

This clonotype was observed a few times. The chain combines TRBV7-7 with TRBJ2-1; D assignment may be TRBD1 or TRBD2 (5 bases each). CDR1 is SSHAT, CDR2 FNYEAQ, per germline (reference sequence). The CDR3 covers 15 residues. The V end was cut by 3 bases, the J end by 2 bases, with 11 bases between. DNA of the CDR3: TGTGCCAGCAGCTTTGGCAGGGACGCCTACAATGAGCAGTTCTTC. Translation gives CASSFGRDAYNEQFF.

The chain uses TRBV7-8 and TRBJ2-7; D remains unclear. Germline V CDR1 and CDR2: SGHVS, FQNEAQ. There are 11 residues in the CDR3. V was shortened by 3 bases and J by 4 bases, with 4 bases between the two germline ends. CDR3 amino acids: CASSFRYEQYF. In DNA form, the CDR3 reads TGTGCCAGCAGCTTTCGTTACGAGCAGTACTTC.

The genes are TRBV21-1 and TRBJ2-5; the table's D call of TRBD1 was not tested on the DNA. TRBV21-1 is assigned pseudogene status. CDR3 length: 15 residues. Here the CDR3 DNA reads TGTGCCAGCAGCAAATTGGGCGGGGGCCAAGAGACCCAGTACTTC. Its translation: CASSKLGGGQETQYF.

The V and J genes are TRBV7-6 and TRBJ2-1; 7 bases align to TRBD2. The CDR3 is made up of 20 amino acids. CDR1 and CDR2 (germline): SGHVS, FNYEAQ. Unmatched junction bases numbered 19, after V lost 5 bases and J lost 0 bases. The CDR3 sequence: CASSPWTSSGAISSYNEQFF. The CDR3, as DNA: TGTGCCAGCAGCCCATGGACCTCTAGCGGCGCAATTAGCTCCTACAATGAGCAGTTCTTC.

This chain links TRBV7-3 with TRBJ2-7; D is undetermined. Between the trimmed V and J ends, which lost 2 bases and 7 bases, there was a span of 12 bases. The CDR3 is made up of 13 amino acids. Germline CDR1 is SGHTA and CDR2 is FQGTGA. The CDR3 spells CASSLSGSEEQYF. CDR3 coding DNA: TGTGCCAGCAGCTTATCTGGATCGGAGGAGCAGTACTTC.

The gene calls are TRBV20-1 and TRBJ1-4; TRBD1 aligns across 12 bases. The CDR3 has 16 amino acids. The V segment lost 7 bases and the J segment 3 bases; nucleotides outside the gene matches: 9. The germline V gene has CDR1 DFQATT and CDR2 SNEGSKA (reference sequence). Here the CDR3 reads CSGTGTGGSANEKLFF. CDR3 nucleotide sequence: TGCAGTGGGACCGGGACAGGGGGCAGTGCTAATGAAAAACTGTTTTTT.